This T cell receptor beta chain derives from a study of molecular identifiers for immune sequencing clone quantification. Notes on the study in general: Highly expanded clone sizes could be underestimated by identical TCR molecules that share a barcode. Spiked Jurkat TCR RNA equivalent to one cell reportedly surfaced among roughly 910,000 naive cells.

There are many counts of this clonotype. Its antigen is undetermined. In the sort, naive CD8 T cells were defined as CD8+CD4-CCR7+CD45RA+. The CDR3 covers 13 residues. Trimming left V 8 bases short and J 6 bases short, with 13 bases between. The germline CDR1 and CDR2 sequences are LNHDA and SQIVND (reference sequence). Making the bulk TCR libraries relied on previously described methods and listed TCR primers. TCRdb itself ran the PCR reads through MiXCR, one entry per CDR3 protein. The top ten clones hold 0.78% of a sample with some 680,000 distinct CDR3 sequences, about 25% of them seen once. The V call is TRBV19, the J call TRBJ1-4; D not certain. The TCR comes from a human donor in good health. Some libraries in this study had Jurkat cell RNA spiked in. The sample taken for sequencing was naive CD8+ T cells from blood, with Jurkat cell RNA spiked in. Subset of the sample: FACS-sorted CD8+CD4-CCR7+CD45RA+ naive T cells. DNA for the CDR3: TGTGCCAGTTATGACTTCTACGATGAAAAACTGTTTTTT. Its protein product is CASYDFYDEKLFF. Using reference TRBV19 and TRBJ1-4 for the parts outside the CDR3, the full variable domain is DGGITQSPKYLFRKEGQNVTLSCEQNLNHDAMYWYRQDPGQGLRLIYYSQIVNDFQKGDIAEGYSVSREKKESFPLTVTSAQKNPTAFYLCASYDFYDEKLFFGSGTQLSVL.